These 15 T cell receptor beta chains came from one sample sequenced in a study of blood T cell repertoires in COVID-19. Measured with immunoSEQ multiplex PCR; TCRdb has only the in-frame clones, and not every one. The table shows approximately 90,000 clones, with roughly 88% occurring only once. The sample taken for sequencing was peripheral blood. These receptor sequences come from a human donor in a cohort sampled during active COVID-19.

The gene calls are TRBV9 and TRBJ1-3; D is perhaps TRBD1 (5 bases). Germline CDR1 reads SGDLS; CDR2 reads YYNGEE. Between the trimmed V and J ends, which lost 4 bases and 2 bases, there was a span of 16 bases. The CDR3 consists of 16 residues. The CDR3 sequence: CASSSWGGIAGNTIYF. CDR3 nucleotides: TGTGCCAGCAGCTCCTGGGGGGGGATCGCTGGAAACACCATATATTTT. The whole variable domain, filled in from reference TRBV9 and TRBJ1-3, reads DSGVTQTPKHLITATGQRVTLRCSPRSGDLSVYWYQQSLDQGLQFLIQYYNGEERAKGNILERFSAQQFPDLHSELNLSSLELGDSALYFCASSSWGGIAGNTIYFGEGSWLTVV.

This CDR3 reads CASTRTGRKNEKLFF. DNA for the CDR3: TGTGCCAGCACCCGGACAGGGAGAAAAAATGAAAAACTGTTTTTT. This rearrangement joins TRBV5-6 to TRBJ1-4, with 8 nucleotides matching TRBD1. This CDR3 contains 15 residues. J lost 5 bases, V lost 6 bases, and 9 bases had no gene match. From germline, CDR1 is SGHDT and CDR2 YYEEEE.

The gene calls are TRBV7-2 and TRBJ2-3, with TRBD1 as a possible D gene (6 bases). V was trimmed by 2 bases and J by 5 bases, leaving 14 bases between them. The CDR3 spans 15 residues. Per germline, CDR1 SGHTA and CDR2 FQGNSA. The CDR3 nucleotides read TGTGCCAGCAGCTTAATTTTATTAGGGGGAGATACGCAGTATTTT. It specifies CASSLILLGGDTQYF.

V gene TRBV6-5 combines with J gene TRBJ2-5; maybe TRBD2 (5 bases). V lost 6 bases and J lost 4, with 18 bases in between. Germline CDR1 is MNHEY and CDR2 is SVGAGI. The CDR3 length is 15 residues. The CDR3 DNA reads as TGTGCCAGCAGCAGTACGAGGACTGGACGAGAGACCCAGTACTTC. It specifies CASSSTRTGRETQYF.

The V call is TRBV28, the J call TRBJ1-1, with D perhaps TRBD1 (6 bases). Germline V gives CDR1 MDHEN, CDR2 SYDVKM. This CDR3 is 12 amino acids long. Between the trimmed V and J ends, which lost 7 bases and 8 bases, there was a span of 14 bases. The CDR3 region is CASKTGKLEAFF. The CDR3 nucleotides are TGTGCCAGCAAAACAGGGAAACTGGAAGCTTTCTTT.

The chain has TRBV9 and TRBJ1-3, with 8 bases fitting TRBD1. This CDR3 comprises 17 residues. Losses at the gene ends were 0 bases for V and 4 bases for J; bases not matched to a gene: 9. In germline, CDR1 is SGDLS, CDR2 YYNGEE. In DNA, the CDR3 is TGTGCCAGCAGCGTAGCAAGTTTACGGGACAGGGGAAACACCATATATTTT. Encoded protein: CASSVASLRDRGNTIYF. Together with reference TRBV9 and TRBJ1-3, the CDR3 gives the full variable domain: DSGVTQTPKHLITATGQRVTLRCSPRSGDLSVYWYQQSLDQGLQFLIQYYNGEERAKGNILERFSAQQFPDLHSELNLSSLELGDSALYFCASSVASLRDRGNTIYFGEGSWLTVV.

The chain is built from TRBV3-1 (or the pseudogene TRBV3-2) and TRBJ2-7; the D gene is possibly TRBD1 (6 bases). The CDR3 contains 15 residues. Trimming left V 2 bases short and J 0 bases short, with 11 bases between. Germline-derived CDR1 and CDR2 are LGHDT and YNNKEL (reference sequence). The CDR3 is CASSQSGVSSYEQYF. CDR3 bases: TGTGCCAGCAGCCAATCAGGGGTAAGCTCCTACGAGCAGTACTTC.

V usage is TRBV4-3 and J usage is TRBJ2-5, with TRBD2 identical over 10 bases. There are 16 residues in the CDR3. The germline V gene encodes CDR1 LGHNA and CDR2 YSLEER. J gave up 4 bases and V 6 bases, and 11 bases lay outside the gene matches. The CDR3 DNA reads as TGCGCCAGCAGGCCTTGGCTAGCGGGAGTGGGAGAGACCCAGTACTTC. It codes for CASRPWLAGVGETQYF.

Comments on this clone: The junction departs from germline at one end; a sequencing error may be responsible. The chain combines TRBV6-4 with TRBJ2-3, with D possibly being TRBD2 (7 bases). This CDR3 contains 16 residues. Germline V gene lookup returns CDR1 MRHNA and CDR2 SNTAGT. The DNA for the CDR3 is TGTGCCAGCAGCCTCATCGGGGGCGGGAGCACTGATACGCAGTATTTT. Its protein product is CASSLIGGGSTDTQYF.

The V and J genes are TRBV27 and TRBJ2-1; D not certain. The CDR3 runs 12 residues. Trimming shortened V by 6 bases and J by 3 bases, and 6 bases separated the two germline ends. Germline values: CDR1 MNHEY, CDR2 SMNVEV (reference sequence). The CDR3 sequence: CASSPGYNEQFF. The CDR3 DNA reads TGTGCCAGCAGCCCCGGCTACAATGAGCAGTTCTTC.

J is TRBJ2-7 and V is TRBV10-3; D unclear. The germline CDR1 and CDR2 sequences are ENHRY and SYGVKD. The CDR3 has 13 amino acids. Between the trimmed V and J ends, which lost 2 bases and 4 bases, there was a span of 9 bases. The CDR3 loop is CAISETTAYEQYF. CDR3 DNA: TGTGCCATCAGTGAGACTACTGCGTACGAGCAGTACTTC.

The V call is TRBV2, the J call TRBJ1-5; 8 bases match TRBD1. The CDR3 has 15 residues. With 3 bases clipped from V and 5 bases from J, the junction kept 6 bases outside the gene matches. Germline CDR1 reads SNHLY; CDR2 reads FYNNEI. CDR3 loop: CASSDGQGVYQPQHF. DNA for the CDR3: TGTGCCAGCAGTGACGGACAGGGCGTATATCAGCCCCAGCATTTT.

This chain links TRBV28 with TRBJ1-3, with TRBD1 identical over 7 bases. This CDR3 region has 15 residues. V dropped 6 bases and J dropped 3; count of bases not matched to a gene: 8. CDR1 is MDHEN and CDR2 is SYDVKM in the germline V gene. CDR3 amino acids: CASREQGQDGNTIYF. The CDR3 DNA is TGTGCCAGCAGGGAACAGGGGCAGGATGGAAACACCATATATTTT. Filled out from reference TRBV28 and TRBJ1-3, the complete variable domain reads DVKVTQSSRYLVKRTGEKVFLECVQDMDHENMFWYRQDPGLGLRLIYFSYDVKMKEKGDIPEGYSVSREKKERFSLILESASTNQTSMYLCASREQGQDGNTIYFGEGSWLTVV.

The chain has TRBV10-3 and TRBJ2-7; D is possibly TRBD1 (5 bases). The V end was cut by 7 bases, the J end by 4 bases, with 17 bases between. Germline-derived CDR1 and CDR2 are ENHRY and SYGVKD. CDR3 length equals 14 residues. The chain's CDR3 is CAIKSDSSGYEQYF. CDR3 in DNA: TGTGCCATCAAGAGCGACAGTTCAGGGTACGAGCAGTACTTC.

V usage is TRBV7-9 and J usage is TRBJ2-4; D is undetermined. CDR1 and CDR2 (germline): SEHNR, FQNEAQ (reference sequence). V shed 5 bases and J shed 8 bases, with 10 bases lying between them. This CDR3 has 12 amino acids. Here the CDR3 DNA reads TGTGCCAGCAGCGCCCTTTCGGACATTCAGTACTTC. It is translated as CASSALSDIQYF.